Listed here are 9 T cell receptor beta chains from one sample, sequenced in a study of OX40 agonist ivuxolimab in advanced cancers. The data were produced by immunoSEQ multiplex PCR, yet TCRdb's version contains in-frame clones alone and is incomplete. The sample contains 35,000 to 40,000 clones, about nine tenths of which appear only once. Sequenced material: CD4+ or CD8+ T cells sorted from blood, taken in a trial of the OX40 agonist ivuxolimab. The receptors were sampled from an adult with an advanced solid tumor such as melanoma, head and neck, liver or kidney cancer.

The chain couples TRBV6-1 to TRBJ2-5; TRBD1 agrees at 7 bases. With 5 bases clipped from V and 0 bases from J, the junction kept 3 bases outside the gene matches. Per the germline V gene, CDR1 is MNHNS and CDR2 is SASEGT. The CDR3 spans 14 residues. CDR3 sequence: CASSPTGYQETQYF. The CDR3 DNA reads as TGTGCCAGCAGTCCGACAGGGTACCAAGAGACCCAGTACTTC.

V usage is TRBV6-1 and J usage is TRBJ1-1, with D possibly matching TRBD1 (5 bases). Germline V gene lookup returns CDR1 MNHNS and CDR2 SASEGT. V was pared by 4 bases and J by 6 bases, with 6 bases between. CDR3 length: 11 residues. The DNA of the CDR3 is TGTGCCAGCAGTGGGGGCGCTGAAGCTTTCTTT. Translating it yields CASSGGAEAFF.

The rearrangement uses TRBV4-1 and TRBJ2-1; the match to TRBD2 covers 14 bases. This CDR3 comprises 16 residues. Losses at the gene ends were 4 bases for V and 8 bases for J; bases not matched to a gene: 7. Germline V gene lookup returns CDR1 MGHRA and CDR2 YSYEKL. CDR3 coding DNA: TGCGCCAGCAGCCTCCCGACTAGCGGGAGGGCGCATGAGCAGTTCTTC. Its translation is CASSLPTSGRAHEQFF.

This clone has just one count. V is TRBV11-2 and J is TRBJ1-2; a possible D gene is TRBD1 (5 bases). The germline V gene has CDR1 SGHAT and CDR2 FQNNGV. The CDR3 sequence is 15 residues long. The V and J ends lost 4 bases and 4 bases respectively, with 16 bases between them. As DNA, the CDR3 is TGTGCCAGCAGCTCACCGGGAGGGGAAGCCTATGGCTACACCTTC. Its translation is CASSSPGGEAYGYTF.

The CDR3 region has the DNA TGTGCCAGCAGTGAATCGGCCAGCTACGAGCAGTACTTC. This gives the protein CASSESASYEQYF. The V call is TRBV6-1, the J call TRBJ2-7; no firm D call. Germline V gene data show CDR1 as MNHNS and CDR2 as SASEGT. The CDR3 loop spans 13 amino acids. Deletions cut 2 bases from V and 3 bases from J, with 8 bases between.

The chain employs TRBV5-6 and TRBJ2-5, with 7 bases fitting TRBD1. Germline V CDR1 and CDR2: SGHDT, YYEEEE. V trimming: 4 bases; J trimming: 2 bases; junction bases outside the gene matches: 14. CDR3 length: 17 residues. This CDR3 reads CASSGPGQRVGQETQYF. CDR3 DNA: TGTGCCAGCAGCGGGCCGGGACAGAGAGTAGGGCAAGAGACCCAGTACTTC.

V and J are TRBV2 and TRBJ2-1, with 7 bases fitting TRBD2. CDR3 length: 13 amino acids. Per germline, CDR1 SNHLY and CDR2 FYNNEI. Trimming cost V 6 bases and J 6 bases; bases outside gene matches: 5. CDR3 bases: TGTGCCAGCAGAAACTGGACTAGCAATGAGCAGTTCTTC. Its protein product is CASRNWTSNEQFF. Using reference TRBV2 and TRBJ2-1 for the parts outside the CDR3, the full variable domain is EPEVTQTPSHQVTQMGQEVILRCVPISNHLYFYWYRQILGQKVEFLVSFYNNEISEKSEIFDDQFSVERPDGSNFTLKIRSTKLEDSAMYFCASRNWTSNEQFFGPGTRLTVL.

CDR3 in amino acids: CASSPGLADPSYNEQFF. The DNA of the CDR3 is TGTGCCAGCAGCCCCGGACTAGCGGACCCCTCCTACAATGAGCAGTTCTTC. The gene calls are TRBV5-4 and TRBJ2-1; 10 positions agree with TRBD2. The CDR3 runs 17 residues. Looked up from germline, CDR1 is SGHNT and CDR2 is YYREEE (reference sequence). Trimming at V came to 4 bases and at J to 0 bases, leaving 7 bases not matched to a gene.

This chain connects TRBV6-5 to TRBJ1-1, with D hard to call. Per the germline V gene, CDR1 is MNHEY and CDR2 is SVGAGI. The CDR3 extends over 15 amino acids. V was pared by 0 bases and J by 0 bases, with 8 bases between. CDR3 DNA: TGTGCCAGCAGTTACTCTTGGAACATGAACACTGAAGCTTTCTTT. It specifies CASSYSWNMNTEAFF.